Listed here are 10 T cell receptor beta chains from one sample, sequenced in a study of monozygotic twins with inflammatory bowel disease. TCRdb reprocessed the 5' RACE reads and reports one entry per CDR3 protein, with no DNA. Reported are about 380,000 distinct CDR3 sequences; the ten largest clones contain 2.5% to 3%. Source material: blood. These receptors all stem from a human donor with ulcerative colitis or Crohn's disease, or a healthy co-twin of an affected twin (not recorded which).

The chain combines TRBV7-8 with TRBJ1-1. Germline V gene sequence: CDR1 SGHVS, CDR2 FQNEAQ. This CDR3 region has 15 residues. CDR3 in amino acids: CASSLARQMNTEAFF.

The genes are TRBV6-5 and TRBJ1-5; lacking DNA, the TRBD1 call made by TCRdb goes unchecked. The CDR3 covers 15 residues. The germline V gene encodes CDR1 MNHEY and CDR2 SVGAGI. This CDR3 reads CASSSRGSSNQPQHF.

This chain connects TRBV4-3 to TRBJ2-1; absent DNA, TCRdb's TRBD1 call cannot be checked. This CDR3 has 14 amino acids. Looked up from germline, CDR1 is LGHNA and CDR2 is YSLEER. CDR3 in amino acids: CASSHRTGKVGQFF.

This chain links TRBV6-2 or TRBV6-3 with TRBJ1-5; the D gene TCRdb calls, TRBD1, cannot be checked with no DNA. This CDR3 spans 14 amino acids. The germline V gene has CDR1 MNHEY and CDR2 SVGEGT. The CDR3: CASSYGGLNQPQHF.

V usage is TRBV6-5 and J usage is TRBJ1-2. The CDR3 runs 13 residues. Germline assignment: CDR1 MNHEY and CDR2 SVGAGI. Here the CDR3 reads CASRIDTMKGYTF.

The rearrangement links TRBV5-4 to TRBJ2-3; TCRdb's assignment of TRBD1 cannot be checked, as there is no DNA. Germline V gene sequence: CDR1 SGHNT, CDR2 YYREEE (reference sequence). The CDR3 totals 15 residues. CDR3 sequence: CASSLGQHSTDTQYF.

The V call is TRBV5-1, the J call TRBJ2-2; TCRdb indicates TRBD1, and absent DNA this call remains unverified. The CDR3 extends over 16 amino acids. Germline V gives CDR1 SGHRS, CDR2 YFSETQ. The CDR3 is CASSTQTGGYTGELFF. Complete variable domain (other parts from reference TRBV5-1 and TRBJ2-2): KAGVTQTPRYLIKTRGQQVTLSCSPISGHRSVSWYQQTPGQGLQFLFEYFSETQRNKGNFPGRFSGRQFSNSRSEMNVSTLELGDSALYLCASSTQTGGYTGELFFGEGSRLTVL.

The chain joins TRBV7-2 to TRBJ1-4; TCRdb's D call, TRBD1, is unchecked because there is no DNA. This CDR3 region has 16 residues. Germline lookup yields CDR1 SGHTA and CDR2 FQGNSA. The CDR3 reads CASSPALGQVYGKLFF.

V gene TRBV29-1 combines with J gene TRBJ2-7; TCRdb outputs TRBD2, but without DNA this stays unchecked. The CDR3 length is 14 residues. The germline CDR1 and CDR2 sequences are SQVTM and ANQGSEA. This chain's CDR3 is CSVEGTSSSYEQYF.

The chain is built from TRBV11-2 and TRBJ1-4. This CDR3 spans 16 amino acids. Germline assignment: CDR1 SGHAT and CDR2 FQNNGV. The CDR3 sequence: CASSYGVASTNEKLFF.